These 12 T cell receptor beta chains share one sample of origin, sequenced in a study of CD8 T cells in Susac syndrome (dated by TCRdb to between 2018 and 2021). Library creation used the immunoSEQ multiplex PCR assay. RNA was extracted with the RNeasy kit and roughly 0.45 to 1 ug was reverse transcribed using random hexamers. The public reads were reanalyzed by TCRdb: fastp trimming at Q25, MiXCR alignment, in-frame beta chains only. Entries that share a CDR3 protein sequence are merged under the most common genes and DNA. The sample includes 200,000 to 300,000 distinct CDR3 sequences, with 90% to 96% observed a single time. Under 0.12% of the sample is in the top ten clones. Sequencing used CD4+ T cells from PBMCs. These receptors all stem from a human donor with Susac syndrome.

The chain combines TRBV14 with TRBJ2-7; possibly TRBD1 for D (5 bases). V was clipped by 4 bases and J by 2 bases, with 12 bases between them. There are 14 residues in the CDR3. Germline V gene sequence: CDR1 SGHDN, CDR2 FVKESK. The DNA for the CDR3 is TGTGCCAGCAGCCGATCCCAGGGCCCCTACGAGCAGTACTTC. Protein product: CASSRSQGPYEQYF.

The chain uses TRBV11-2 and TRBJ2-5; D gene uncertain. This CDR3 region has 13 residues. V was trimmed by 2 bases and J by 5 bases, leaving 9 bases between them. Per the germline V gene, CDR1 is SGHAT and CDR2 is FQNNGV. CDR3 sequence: CASSLTFGETQYF. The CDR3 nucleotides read TGTGCCAGCAGCTTAACGTTCGGGGAGACCCAGTACTTC.

CDR3 sequence (DNA): TGTGCCAGCAGCTTACAGCGGGGCACAGATACGCAGTATTTT. It encodes CASSLQRGTDTQYF. The rearrangement uses TRBV5-4 and TRBJ2-3; a weak D match, TRBD2 (6 bases). V was pared by 2 bases and J by 1 base, with 8 bases between. This CDR3 has 14 residues. Germline CDR1 and CDR2: SGHNT and YYREEE (reference sequence).

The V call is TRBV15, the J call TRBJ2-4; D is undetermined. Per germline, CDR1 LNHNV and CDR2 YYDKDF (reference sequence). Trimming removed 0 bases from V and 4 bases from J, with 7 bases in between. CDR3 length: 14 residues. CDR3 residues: CATSRDARKNIQYF. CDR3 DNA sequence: TGTGCCACCAGCAGAGATGCACGGAAAAACATTCAGTACTTC. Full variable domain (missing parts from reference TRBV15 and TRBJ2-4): DAMVIQNPRYQVTQFGKPVTLSCSQTLNHNVMYWYQQKSSQAPKLLFHYYDKDFNNEADTPDNFQSRRPNTSFCFLDIRSPGLGDTAMYLCATSRDARKNIQYFGAGTRLSVL.

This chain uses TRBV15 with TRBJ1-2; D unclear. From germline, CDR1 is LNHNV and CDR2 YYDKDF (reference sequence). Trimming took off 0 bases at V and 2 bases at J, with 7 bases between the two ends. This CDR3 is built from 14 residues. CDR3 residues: CATSRDKVNYGYTF. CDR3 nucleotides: TGTGCCACCAGCAGAGATAAAGTGAACTATGGCTACACCTTC.

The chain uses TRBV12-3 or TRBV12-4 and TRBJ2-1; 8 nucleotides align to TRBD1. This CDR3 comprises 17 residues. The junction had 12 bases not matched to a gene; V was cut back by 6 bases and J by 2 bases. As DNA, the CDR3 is TGTGCCAGCAGAGCCTCGGGACAGGCTCAGACCTACAATGAGCAGTTCTTC. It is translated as CASRASGQAQTYNEQFF.

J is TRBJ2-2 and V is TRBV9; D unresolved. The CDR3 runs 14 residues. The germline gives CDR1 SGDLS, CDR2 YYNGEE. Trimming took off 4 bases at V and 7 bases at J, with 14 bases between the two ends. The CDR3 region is CASSTISASGELFF. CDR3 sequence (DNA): TGTGCCAGCAGCACTATTTCCGCCAGCGGGGAGCTGTTTTTT.

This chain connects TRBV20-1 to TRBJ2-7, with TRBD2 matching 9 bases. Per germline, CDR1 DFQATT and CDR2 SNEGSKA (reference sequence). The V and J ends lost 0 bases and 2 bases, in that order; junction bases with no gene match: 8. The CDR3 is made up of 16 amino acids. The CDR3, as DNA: TGCAGTGCTAGAGATTATAGCGGGAGTCCCACCTACGAGCAGTACTTC. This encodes CSARDYSGSPTYEQYF.

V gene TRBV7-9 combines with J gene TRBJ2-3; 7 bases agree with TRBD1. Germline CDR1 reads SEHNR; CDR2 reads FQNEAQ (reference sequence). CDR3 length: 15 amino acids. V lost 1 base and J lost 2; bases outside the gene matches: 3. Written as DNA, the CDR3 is TGTGCCAGCAGCTTAGAGGGACAGATCACAGATACGCAGTATTTT. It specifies CASSLEGQITDTQYF. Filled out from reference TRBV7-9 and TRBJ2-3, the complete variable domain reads DTGVSQNPRHKITKRGQNVTFRCDPISEHNRLYWYRQTLGQGPEFLTYFQNEAQLEKSRLLSDRFSAERPKGSFSTLEIQRTEQGDSAMYLCASSLEGQITDTQYFGPGTRLTVL.

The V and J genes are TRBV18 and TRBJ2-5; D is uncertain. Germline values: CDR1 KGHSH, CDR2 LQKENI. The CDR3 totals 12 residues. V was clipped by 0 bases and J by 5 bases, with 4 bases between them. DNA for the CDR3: TGTGCCAGCTCACCACCTGTGGAGACCCAGTACTTC. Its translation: CASSPPVETQYF.

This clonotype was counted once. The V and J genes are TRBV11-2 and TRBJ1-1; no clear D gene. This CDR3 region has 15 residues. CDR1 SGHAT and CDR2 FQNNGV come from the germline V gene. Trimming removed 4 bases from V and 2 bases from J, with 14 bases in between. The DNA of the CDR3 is TGTGCCAGCAGCTCCAAGATCAGAGCCAACACTGAAGCTTTCTTT. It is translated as CASSSKIRANTEAFF.

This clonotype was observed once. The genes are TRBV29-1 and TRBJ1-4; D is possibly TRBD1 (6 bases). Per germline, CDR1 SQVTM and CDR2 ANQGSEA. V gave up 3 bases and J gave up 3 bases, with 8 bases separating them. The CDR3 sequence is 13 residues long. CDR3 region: CSVDSGANEKLFF. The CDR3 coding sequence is TGCAGCGTTGATTCAGGGGCTAATGAAAAACTGTTTTTT.